Reported below is one T cell receptor (beta chain). The antigen remains undetermined. This sample is drawn from a study of cytomegalovirus exposure and HLA in healthy donors. Study-level findings and limits: Earlier results showed most TCR beta V segments being productive about 87% or about 30% of the time. The study found most TCR sequences rare, yet found some public TCRs in many donors. The study listed 150 to 200 cytomegalovirus-associated TCR beta chains.

13 Jbeta primers and 60 Vbeta primers were used for the PCR. Libraries were prepared by immunoSEQ multiplex PCR; TCRdb keeps only in-frame clonotypes and omits some of them. The record lists about 140,000 clones, of which the ten most abundant hold roughly 2.5%. There are 13 residues in the CDR3. V dropped 8 bases and J dropped 5; count of bases not matched to a gene: 7. Per the germline V gene, CDR1 is MNHEY and CDR2 is SVGAGI. Sequenced: PBMCs. The V and J genes are TRBV6-5 and TRBJ2-7; 9 bases align to TRBD1. This clonotype was obtained from a middle-aged man in good health and CMV-seronegative. CDR3 in amino acids: CASADRGVNEQYF. In nucleotides, the CDR3 is TGTGCCAGCGCGGACAGGGGTGTCAACGAGCAGTACTTC.